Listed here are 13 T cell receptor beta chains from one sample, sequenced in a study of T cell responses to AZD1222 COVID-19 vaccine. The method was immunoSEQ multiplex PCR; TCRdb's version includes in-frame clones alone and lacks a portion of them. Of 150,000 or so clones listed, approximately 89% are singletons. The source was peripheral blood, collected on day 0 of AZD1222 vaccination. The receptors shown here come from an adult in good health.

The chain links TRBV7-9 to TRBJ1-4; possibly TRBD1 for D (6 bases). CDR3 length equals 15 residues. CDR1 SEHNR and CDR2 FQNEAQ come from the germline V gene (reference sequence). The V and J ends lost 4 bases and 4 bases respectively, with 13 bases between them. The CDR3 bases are TGTGCCAGCAGCTCCCTTGGGGGCGGTAATGAAAAACTGTTTTTT. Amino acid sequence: CASSSLGGGNEKLFF.

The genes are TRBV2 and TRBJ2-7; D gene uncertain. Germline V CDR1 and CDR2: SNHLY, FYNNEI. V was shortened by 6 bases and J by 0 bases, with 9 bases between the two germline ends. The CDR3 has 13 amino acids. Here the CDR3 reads CASRDHRSYEQYF. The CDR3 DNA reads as TGTGCCAGCAGGGACCACCGCTCCTACGAGCAGTACTTC.

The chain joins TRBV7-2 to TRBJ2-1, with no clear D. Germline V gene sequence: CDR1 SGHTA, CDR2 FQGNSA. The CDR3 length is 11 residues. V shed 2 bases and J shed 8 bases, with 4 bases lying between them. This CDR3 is CASSLSHEQFF. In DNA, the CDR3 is TGTGCCAGCAGCTTAAGCCATGAGCAGTTCTTC. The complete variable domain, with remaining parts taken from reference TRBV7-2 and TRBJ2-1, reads GAGVSQSPSNKVTEKGKDVELRCDPISGHTALYWYRQSLGQGLEFLIYFQGNSAPDKSGLPSDRFSAERTGGSVSTLTIQRTQQEDSAVYLCASSLSHEQFFGPGTRLTVL.

This CDR3 is CASSDDRTDTQYF. In DNA, the CDR3 is TGTGCCAGCAGTGACGACAGGACAGATACGCAGTATTTT. V and J are TRBV25-1 and TRBJ2-3; D may be TRBD1 (6 bases). CDR3 length equals 13 residues. V was trimmed by 3 bases and J by 3 bases, leaving 7 bases between them. Germline-derived CDR1 and CDR2 are MGHDK and SYGVNS.

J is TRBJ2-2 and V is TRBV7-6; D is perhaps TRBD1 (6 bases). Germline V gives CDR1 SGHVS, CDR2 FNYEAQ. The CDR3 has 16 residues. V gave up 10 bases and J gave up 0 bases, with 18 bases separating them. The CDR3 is CATLMQGPSNTGELFF. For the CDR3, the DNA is TGTGCCACCCTTATGCAGGGGCCATCGAACACCGGGGAGCTGTTTTTT.

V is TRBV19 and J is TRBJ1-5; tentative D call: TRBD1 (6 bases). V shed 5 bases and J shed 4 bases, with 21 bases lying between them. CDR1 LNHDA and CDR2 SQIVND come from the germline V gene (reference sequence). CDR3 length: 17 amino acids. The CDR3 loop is CASSSATGKAQNQPQHF. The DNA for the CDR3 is TGTGCCAGTAGTTCGGCAACAGGGAAGGCACAAAATCAGCCCCAGCATTTT.

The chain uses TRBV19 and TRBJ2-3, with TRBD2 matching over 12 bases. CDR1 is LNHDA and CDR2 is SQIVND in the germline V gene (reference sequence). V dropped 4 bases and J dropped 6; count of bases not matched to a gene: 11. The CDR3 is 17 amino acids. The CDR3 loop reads CASSRPLAGGSGDTQYF. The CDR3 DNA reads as TGTGCCAGTAGTAGACCCCTAGCGGGAGGGAGTGGCGATACGCAGTATTTT.

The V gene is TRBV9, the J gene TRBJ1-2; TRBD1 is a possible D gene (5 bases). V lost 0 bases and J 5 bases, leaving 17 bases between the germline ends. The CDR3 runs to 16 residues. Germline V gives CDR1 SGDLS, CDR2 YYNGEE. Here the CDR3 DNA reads TGTGCCAGCAGCGTAGCCGTTTGGGGGAGCATTTATGGCTACACCTTC. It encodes CASSVAVWGSIYGYTF.

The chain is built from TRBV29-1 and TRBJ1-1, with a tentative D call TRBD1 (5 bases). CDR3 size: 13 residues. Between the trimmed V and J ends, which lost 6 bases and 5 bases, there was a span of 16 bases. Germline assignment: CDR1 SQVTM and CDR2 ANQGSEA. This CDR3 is CSVPGLGNTEAFF. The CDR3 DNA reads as TGCAGCGTCCCAGGGTTGGGTAATACTGAAGCTTTCTTT. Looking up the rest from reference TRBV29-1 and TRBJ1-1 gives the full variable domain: SAVISQKPSRDICQRGTSLTIQCQVDSQVTMMFWYRQQPGQSLTLIATANQGSEATYESGFVIDKFPISRPNLTFSTLTVSNMSPEDSSIYLCSVPGLGNTEAFFGQGTRLTVV.

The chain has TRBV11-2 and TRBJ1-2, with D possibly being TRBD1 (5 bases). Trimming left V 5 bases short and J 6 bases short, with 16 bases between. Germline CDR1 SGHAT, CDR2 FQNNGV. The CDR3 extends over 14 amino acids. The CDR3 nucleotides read TGTGCCAGCAGCAGAGAGGGGACTCACAATGGCTACACCTTC. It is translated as CASSREGTHNGYTF.

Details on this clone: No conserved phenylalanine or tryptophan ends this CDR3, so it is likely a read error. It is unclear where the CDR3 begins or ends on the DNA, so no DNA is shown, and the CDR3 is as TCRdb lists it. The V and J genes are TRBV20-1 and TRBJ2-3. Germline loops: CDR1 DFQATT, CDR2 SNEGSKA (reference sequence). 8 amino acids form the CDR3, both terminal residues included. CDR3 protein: CSARSTRP.

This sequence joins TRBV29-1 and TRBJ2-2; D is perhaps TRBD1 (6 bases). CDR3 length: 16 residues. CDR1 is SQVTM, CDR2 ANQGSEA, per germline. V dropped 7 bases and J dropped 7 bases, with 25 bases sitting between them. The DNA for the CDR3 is TGCAGCGCCTACCTAGGGGGACCGCGCTCCGGCGGGGAGCTGTTTTTT. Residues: CSAYLGGPRSGGELFF.

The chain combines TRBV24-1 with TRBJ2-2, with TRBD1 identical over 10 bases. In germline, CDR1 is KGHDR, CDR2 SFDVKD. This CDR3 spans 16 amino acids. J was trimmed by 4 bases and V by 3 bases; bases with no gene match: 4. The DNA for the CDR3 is TGTGCCACCAGTGATCGGGACAGGGGTGCCACCGGGGAGCTGTTTTTT. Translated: CATSDRDRGATGELFF.